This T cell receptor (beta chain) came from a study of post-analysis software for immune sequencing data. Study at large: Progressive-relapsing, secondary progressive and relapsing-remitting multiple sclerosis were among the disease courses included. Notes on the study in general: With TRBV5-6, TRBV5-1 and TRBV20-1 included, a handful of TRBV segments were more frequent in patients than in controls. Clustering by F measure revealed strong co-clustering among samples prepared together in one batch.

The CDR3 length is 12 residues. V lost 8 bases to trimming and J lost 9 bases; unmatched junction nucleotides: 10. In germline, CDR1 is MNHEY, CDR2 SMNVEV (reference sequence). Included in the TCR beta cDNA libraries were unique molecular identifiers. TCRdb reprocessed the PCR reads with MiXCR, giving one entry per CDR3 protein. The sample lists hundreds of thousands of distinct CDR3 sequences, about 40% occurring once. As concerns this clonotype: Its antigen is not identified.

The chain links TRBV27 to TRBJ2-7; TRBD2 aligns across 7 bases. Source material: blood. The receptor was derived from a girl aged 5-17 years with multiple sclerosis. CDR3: CASGTNRKLQYF. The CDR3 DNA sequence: TGTGCCAGCGGGACTAATCGAAAACTGCAGTACTTC.